This T cell receptor beta chain was observed in a study of cytomegalovirus exposure and HLA in healthy donors. Remarks on this clone: Its antigen is unidentified.

Germline V gene lookup returns CDR1 SGDLS and CDR2 YYNGEE. This CDR3 is built from 15 residues. Germline trimming cut 4 bases from V and 4 bases from J; bases unmatched to any gene: 4. At the time of sampling, donors were nominally healthy, though unrecorded immune exposures were likely. 60 Vbeta and 13 Jbeta primers were used in PCR. Authors' analysis steps: A later analysis counted roughly 74 million unique TCR beta chains, some 12 million shared. Method: immunoSEQ multiplex PCR; TCRdb's copy keeps in-frame clones and lacks some. The V and J calls and the clone size are those of that table, but D and trimming were determined from the DNA. The table includes about 110,000 clones, around 86% detected once. The study, taken as a whole, reports: Beyond CMV serostatus, there was no information to go on about immune exposure.

Material for sequencing was PBMCs. This chain joins TRBV9 and TRBJ2-1; 11 nucleotides line up with TRBD2. The clonotype was recovered from a man aged 35 to 55 in good health and CMV-seronegative. The CDR3 sequence: CASSPRLAGYNEQFF. CDR3 in DNA: TGTGCCAGCAGCCCCCGACTAGCGGGGTACAATGAGCAGTTCTTC.